This TCR beta chain is from a study of shared clonotypes between healthy human individuals. Notes on the study in general: Memory subsets had estimated richness that was generally smaller than that of naive subsets.

A remark on this clone: Its antigen is not known.

Profiling relied on immunoSEQ multiplex PCR, and the TCRdb table lists in-frame clones only, not all of them. The sample lists about 1.1 million clones; roughly 80% were seen once. Donors comprised only Caucasian adults living in Nashville, Tennessee. Germline CDR1 reads MDHEN; CDR2 reads SYDVKM. This CDR3 comprises 13 residues. The ends were cut back, 8 bases at V and 2 bases at J, with 13 bases in the middle. The sample comprised memory CD4+ T cells from PBMCs. Documented subset: CD45RA-negative fraction. The clonotype originates from a young man in good health. Some clones in this sample may be carry-over from other donors' samples. This chain uses TRBV28 with TRBJ2-7; the D call may be TRBD1 or TRBD2 (6 bases each). The DNA for the CDR3 is TGTGCCAGCGAGGGGGGCGCACCCTACGAGCAGTACTTC. This translates into CASEGGAPYEQYF.